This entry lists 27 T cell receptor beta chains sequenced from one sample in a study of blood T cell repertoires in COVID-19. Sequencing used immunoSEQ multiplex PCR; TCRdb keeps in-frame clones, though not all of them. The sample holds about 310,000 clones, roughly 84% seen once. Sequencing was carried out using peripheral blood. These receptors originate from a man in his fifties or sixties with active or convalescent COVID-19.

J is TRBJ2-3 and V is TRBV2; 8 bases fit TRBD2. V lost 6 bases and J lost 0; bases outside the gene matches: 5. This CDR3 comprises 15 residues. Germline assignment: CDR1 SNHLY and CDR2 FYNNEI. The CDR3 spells CASSASGYSTDTQYF. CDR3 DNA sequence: TGTGCCAGCAGCGCTAGCGGGTACAGCACAGATACGCAGTATTTT.

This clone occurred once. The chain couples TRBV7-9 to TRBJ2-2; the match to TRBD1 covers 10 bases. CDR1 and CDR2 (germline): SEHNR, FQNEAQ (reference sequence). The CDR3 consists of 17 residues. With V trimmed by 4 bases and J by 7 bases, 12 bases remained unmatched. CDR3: CASSSGVGTGVHGELFF. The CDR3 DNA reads TGTGCCAGCAGCTCTGGAGTGGGGACAGGGGTTCACGGGGAGCTGTTTTTT.

The chain's CDR3 is CASRSWGGNQPQHF. The CDR3, as DNA: TGTGCCAGTAGGTCGTGGGGAGGCAATCAGCCCCAGCATTTT. V usage is TRBV19 and J usage is TRBJ1-5, with unresolved D. V lost 6 bases to trimming and J lost 2 bases, with 11 bases between them. This CDR3 has 14 amino acids. Germline loops: CDR1 LNHDA, CDR2 SQIVND (reference sequence).

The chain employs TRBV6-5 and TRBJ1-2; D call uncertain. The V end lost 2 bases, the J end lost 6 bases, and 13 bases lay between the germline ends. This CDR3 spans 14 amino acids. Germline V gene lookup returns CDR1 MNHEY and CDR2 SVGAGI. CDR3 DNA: TGTGCCAGCAGTTACGAGTCAGGTTTTGATGGCTACACCTTC. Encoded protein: CASSYESGFDGYTF.

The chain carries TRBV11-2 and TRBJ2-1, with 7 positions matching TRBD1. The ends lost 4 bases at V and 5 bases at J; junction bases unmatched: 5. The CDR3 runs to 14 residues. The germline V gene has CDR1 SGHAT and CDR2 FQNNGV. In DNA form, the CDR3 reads TGTGCCAGCAGCTACGGGACAGCAAACAATGAGCAGTTCTTC. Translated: CASSYGTANNEQFF.

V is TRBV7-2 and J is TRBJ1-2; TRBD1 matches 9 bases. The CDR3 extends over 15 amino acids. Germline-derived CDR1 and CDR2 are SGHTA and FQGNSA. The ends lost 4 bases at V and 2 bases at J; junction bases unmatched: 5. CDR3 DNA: TGTGCCAGCAGCTCCTCCGGGACAGGGAACTATGGCTACACCTTC. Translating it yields CASSSSGTGNYGYTF.

The DNA of the CDR3 is TGTGCCAGCAGTTACTCGGGGACAGGGGGTTCACCCCTCCACTTT. Translation: CASSYSGTGGSPLHF. The J gene is TRBJ1-6, the V gene TRBV6-6; 11 bases align to TRBD1. Per germline, CDR1 MNHNY and CDR2 SVGAGI (reference sequence). The CDR3 is 15 amino acids. The V and J ends lost 0 bases and 9 bases, in that order; junction bases with no gene match: 1.

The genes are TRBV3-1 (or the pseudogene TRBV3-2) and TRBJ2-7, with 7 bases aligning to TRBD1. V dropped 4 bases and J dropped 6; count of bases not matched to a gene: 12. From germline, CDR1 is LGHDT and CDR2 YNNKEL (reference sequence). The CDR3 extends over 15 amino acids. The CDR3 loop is CASSPSGGAIGEQYF. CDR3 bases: TGTGCCAGCAGCCCATCAGGGGGAGCCATTGGCGAGCAGTACTTC.

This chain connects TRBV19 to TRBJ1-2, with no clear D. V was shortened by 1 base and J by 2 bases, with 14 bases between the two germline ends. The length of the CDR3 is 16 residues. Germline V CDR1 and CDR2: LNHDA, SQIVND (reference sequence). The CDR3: CASSIAVSWENYGYTF. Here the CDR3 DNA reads TGTGCCAGTAGTATAGCGGTCAGTTGGGAGAACTATGGCTACACCTTC.

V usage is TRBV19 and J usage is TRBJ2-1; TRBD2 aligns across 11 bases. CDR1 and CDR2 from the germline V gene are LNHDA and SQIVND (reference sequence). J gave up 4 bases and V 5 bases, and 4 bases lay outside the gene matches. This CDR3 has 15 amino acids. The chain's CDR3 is CASSVLAGVYNEQFF. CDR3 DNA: TGTGCCAGTAGTGTACTAGCGGGAGTTTACAATGAGCAGTTCTTC.

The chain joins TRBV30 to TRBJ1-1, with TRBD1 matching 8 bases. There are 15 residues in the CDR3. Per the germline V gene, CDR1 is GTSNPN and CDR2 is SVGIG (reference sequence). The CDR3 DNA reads TGTGCTCAGGTCATGGCAGGGGGCTTGGGGACTGAAGCTTTCTTT. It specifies CAQVMAGGLGTEAFF.

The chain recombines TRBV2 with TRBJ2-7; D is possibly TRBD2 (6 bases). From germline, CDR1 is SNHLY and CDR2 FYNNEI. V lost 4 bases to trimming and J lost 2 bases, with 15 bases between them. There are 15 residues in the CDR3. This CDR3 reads CASSGLARPTYEQYF. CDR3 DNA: TGTGCCAGCAGTGGGCTAGCGAGGCCTACCTACGAGCAGTACTTC.

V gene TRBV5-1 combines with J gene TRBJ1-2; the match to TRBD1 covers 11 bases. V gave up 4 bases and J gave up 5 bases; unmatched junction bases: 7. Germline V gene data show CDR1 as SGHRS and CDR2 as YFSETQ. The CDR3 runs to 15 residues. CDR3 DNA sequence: TGCGCCAGCAGCAGCTCTGGGACAGGGGGGTATGGCTACACCTTC. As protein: CASSSSGTGGYGYTF.

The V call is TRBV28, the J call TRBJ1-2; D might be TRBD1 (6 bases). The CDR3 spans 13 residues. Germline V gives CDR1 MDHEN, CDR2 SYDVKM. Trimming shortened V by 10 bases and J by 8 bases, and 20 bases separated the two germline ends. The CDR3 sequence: CATAHETGTGYTF. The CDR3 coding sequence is TGTGCCACCGCGCACGAAACAGGGACGGGCTACACCTTC.

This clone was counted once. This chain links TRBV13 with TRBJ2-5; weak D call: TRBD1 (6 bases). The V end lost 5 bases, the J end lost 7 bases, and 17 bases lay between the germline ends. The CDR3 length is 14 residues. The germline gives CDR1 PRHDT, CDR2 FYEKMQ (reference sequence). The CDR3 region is CASSGGLSKLTQYF. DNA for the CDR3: TGTGCCAGCAGCGGGGGCCTCTCAAAGCTGACCCAGTACTTC.

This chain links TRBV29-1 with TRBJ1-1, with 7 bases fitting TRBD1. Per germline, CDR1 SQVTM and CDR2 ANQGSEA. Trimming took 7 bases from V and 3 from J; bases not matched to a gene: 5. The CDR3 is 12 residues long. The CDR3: CSALGQDTEAFF. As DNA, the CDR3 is TGCAGCGCCCTCGGACAGGACACTGAAGCTTTCTTT.

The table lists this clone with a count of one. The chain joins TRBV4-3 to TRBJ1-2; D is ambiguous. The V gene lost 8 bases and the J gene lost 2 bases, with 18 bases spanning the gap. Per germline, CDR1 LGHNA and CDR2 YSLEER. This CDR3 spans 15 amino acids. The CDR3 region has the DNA TGCGCCAGCCGAACTGACTTAGGCAAGAACTATGGCTACACCTTC. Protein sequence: CASRTDLGKNYGYTF.

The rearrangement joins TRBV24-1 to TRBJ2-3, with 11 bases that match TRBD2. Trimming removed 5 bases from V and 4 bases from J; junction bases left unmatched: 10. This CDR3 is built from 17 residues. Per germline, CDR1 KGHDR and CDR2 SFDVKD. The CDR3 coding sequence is TGTGCCACCAGTGTGACTAGCGGGGCGGAGGGCGCAGATACGCAGTATTTT. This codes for CATSVTSGAEGADTQYF.

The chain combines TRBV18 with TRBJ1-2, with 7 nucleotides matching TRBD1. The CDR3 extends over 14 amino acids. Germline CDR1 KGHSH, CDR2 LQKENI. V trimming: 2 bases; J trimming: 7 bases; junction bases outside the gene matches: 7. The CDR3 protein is CASSPGQATGGYTF. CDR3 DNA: TGTGCCAGCTCACCAGGACAGGCAACGGGTGGCTACACCTTC.

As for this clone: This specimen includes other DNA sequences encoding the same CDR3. The CDR3 DNA reads as TGTGCCAGTAGTATAGCTGGGACAGGGACCTACGAGCAGTACTTC. Translating it yields CASSIAGTGTYEQYF. The V gene is TRBV19, the J gene TRBJ2-7; the match to TRBD1 covers 9 bases. The germline V gene has CDR1 LNHDA and CDR2 SQIVND (reference sequence). After removal of 1 base from V and 2 bases from J, the junction contained 3 bases not matched to a gene. CDR3 size: 15 residues.

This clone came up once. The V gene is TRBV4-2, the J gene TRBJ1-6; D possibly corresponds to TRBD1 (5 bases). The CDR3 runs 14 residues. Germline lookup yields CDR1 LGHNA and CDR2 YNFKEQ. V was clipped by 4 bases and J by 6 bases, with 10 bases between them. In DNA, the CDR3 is TGTGCCAGCAGCCTGGGCCAGGGTAATTCACCCCTCCACTTT. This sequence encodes CASSLGQGNSPLHF.

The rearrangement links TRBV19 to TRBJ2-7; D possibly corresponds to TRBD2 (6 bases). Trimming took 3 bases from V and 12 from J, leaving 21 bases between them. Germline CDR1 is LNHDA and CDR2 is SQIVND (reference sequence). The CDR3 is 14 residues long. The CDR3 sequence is CASSILGSGRLLYF. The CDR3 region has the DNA TGTGCCAGTAGTATCTTGGGTAGCGGTCGCTTGTTGTACTTC. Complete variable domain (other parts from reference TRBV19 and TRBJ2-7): DGGITQSPKYLFRKEGQNVTLSCEQNLNHDAMYWYRQDPGQGLRLIYYSQIVNDFQKGDIAEGYSVSREKKESFPLTVTSAQKNPTAFYLCASSILGSGRLLYFGPGTRLTVT.

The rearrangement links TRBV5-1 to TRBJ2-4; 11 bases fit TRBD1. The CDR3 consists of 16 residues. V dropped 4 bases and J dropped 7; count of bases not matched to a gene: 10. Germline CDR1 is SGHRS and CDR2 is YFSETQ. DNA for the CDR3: TGCGCCAGCAGCCCTCTCGGACAGGGGGCGGGGAACATTCAGTACTTC. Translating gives CASSPLGQGAGNIQYF.

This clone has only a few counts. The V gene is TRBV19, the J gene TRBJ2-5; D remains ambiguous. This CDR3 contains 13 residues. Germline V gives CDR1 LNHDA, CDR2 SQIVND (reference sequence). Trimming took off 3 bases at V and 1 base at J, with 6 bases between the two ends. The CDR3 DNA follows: TGTGCCAGTAGTATGGGCACCCAAGAGACCCAGTACTTC. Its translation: CASSMGTQETQYF.

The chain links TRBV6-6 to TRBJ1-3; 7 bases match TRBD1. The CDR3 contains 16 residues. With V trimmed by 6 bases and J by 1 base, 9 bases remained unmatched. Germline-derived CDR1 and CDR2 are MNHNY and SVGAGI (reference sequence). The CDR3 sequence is CASRPTGVLSGNTIYF. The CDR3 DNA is TGTGCCAGCAGGCCTACAGGGGTTCTATCTGGAAACACCATATATTTT.

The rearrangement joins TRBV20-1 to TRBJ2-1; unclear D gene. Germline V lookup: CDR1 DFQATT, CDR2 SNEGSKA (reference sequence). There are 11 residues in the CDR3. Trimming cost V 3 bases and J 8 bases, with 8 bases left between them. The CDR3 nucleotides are TGCAGTGCTAGTCGTGCAGATGAGCAGTTCTTC. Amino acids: CSASRADEQFF.

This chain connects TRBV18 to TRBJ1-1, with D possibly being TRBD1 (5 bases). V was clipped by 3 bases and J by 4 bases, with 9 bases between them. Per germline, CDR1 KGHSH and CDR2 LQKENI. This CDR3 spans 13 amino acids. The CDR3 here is CASSPRAPTEAFF. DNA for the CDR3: TGTGCCAGCTCACCCAGGGCTCCCACTGAAGCTTTCTTT.